This TCR beta chain was found in a study of vaccination and CD4 T cells after COVID-19. Study-level background: Convalescent study patients returned SARS-CoV-2 positive nasal swab PCR results, with several mild cases and one severe.

V lost 1 base and J lost 3, with 16 bases in between. There are 15 residues in the CDR3. Germline CDR1 DFQATT, CDR2 SNEGSKA (reference sequence). Sequencing of DNA taken from cultured CD4+ T cells relied on the Oncomine TCR Beta short-read assay. The template was genomic DNA from cultured CD4+ T cells. Using its own MiXCR run on the PCR reads, TCRdb lists one record per CDR3 protein. The table has 9,500 to 15,000 distinct CDR3 sequences, under 80% seen once. Concerning this clonotype: Its antigen is as yet unknown.

Treatment reported: roughly nine-day PBMC culture with coronavirus spike peptide pools or control peptides (ViraFEST assay). Following culture for approximately ten days, CD4+ T cells were isolated by negative selection. The chain recombines TRBV20-1 with TRBJ2-7; perhaps TRBD1 as D (6 bases). The sequence came from a human donor who had recovered from COVID-19. Sample: CD4+ T cells from blood, cultured in vitro. CDR3 DNA: TGCAGTGCTAGAGTCTTCGGACAGAGCCTCTACGAGCAGTACTTC. Protein product: CSARVFGQSLYEQYF.